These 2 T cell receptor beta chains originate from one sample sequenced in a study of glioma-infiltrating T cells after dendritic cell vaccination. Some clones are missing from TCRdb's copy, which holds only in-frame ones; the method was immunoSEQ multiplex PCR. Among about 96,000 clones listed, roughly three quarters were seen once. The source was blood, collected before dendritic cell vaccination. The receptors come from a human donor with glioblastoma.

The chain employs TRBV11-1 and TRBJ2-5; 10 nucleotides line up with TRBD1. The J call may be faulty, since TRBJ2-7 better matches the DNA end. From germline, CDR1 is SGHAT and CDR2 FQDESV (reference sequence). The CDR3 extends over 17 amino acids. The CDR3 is CASSLFFGTGDLYEQYF. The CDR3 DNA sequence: TGTGCCAGCAGCTTATTTTTTGGGACAGGGGATTTGTACGAGCAGTACTTC.

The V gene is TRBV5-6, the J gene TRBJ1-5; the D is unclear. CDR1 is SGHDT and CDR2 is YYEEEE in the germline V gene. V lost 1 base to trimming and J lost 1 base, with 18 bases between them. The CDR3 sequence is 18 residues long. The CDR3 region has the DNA TGTGCCAGCAGCTTGTACGCGGAGGCCGGAAAGAGCAATCAGCCCCAGCATTTT. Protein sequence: CASSLYAEAGKSNQPQHF.